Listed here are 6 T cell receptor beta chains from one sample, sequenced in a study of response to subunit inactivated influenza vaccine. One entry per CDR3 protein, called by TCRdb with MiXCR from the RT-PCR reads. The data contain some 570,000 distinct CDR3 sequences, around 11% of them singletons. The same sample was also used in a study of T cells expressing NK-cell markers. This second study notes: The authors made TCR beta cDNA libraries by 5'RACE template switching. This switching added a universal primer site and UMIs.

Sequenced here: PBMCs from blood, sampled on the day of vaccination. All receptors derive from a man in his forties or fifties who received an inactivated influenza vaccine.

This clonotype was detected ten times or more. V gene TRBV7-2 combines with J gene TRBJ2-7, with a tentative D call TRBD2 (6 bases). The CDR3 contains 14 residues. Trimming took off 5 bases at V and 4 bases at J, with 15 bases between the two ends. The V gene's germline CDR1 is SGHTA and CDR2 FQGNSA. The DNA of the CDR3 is TGTGCCAGCAGCCCCCGGGACTTTCAATACGAGCAGTACTTC. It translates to CASSPRDFQYEQYF.

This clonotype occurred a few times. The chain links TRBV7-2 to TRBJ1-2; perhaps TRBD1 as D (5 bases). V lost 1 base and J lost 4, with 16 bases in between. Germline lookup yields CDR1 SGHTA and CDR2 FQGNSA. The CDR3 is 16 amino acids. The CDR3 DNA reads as TGTGCCAGCAGCTTAGAGTGGGGCAGGCCGGCCTATGGCTACACCTTC. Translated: CASSLEWGRPAYGYTF.

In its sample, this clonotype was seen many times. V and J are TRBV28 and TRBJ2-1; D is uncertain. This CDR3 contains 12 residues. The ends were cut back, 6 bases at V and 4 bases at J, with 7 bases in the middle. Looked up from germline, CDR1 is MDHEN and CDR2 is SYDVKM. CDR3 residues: CASRRLYNEQFF. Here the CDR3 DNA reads TGTGCCAGCAGGAGGCTGTACAATGAGCAGTTCTTC.

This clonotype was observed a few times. CDR3 sequence (DNA): TGTGCCAGCAGCCAAGATCGTCTAGCGGGAGGCTACGAGCAGTACTTC. Translated: CASSQDRLAGGYEQYF. The chain recombines TRBV4-2 with TRBJ2-7, with 11 bases identical to TRBD2. J gave up 3 bases and V 0 bases, and 4 bases lay outside the gene matches. The CDR3 extends over 16 amino acids. CDR1 is LGHNA, CDR2 YNFKEQ, per germline.

CDR3 loop: CASSLWGTTGAYEQYF. CDR3 nucleotides: TGCGCCAGCAGCTTGTGGGGAACGACGGGAGCATACGAGCAGTACTTC. This rearrangement joins TRBV5-1 to TRBJ2-7, with D tentatively TRBD2 (6 bases). V lost 1 base, J lost 4 bases, and 18 bases lay in between. CDR1 is SGHRS, CDR2 YFSETQ, per germline. The CDR3 loop spans 16 amino acids.

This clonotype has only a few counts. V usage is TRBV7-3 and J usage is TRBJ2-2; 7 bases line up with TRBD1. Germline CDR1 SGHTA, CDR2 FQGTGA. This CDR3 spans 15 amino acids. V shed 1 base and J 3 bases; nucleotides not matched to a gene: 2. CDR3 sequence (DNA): TGTGCCAGCAGCTTAAGGACAGGTTACACCGGGGAGCTGTTTTTT. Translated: CASSLRTGYTGELFF.